These 9 T cell receptor beta chains came from one sample sequenced in a study of cytotoxic CD8 clonotypes in ibrutinib-treated CLL. The protocol was immunoSEQ multiplex PCR, while the TCRdb copy is restricted to in-frame clones and leaves out a portion. The sample contains some 140,000 clones, roughly 90% of which appear only once. The material was PBMCs, obtained after 12 months of ibrutinib treatment. Every receptor here comes from a human donor with chronic lymphocytic leukemia.

Only a few counts were recorded for this clone. The V call is TRBV28, the J call TRBJ1-2; D is unclear. Trimming shortened V by 10 bases and J by 8 bases, and 23 bases separated the two germline ends. This CDR3 contains 14 residues. Looked up from germline, CDR1 is MDHEN and CDR2 is SYDVKM. The CDR3 spells CAIPSSGLREGYTF. CDR3 coding DNA: TGTGCCATCCCTTCCTCCGGGCTTCGGGAGGGCTACACCTTC.

The genes are TRBV30 and TRBJ1-3; TRBD1 is a possible D gene (5 bases). The CDR3 spans 15 residues. V was clipped by 4 bases and J by 0 bases, with 13 bases between them. Germline CDR1 and CDR2: GTSNPN and SVGIG (reference sequence). CDR3 nucleotides: TGTGCCTGGAATGCATACAGGATCTCTGGAAACACCATATATTTT. Its translation: CAWNAYRISGNTIYF.

V and J are TRBV10-3 and TRBJ1-1, with 9 nucleotides matching TRBD1. The CDR3 runs 16 residues. J lost 4 bases, V lost 0 bases, and 6 bases had no gene match. The V gene's germline CDR1 is ENHRY and CDR2 SYGVKD. The DNA for the CDR3 is TGTGCCATCAGTGAGTCACAGGGGGCGAGGGGCACTGAAGCTTTCTTT. Encoded protein: CAISESQGARGTEAFF.

This clone was seen only a few times. The CDR3 region is CASSNTGAYNEQFF. The CDR3 region has the DNA TGTGCCAGTAGTAATACAGGGGCCTACAATGAGCAGTTCTTC. The chain recombines TRBV19 with TRBJ2-1; 7 bases fit TRBD1. The CDR3 contains 14 residues. Germline assignment: CDR1 LNHDA and CDR2 SQIVND (reference sequence). The junction had 2 bases not matched to a gene; V was cut back by 4 bases and J by 2 bases.

The rearrangement uses TRBV28 and TRBJ2-7, with 7 bases identical to TRBD2. The CDR3 has 14 amino acids. Germline CDR1 and CDR2: MDHEN and SYDVKM. Trimming cost V 4 bases and J 0 bases; bases outside gene matches: 3. Here the CDR3 DNA reads TGTGCCAGCAGTTCCGGGACTACCTCCTACGAGCAGTACTTC. Translating it yields CASSSGTTSYEQYF.

This chain uses TRBV4-3 with TRBJ2-2; 8 positions match TRBD2. Germline trimming cut 0 bases from V and 5 bases from J; bases unmatched to any gene: 5. The CDR3 has 16 residues. Germline V gives CDR1 LGHNA, CDR2 YSLEER. The CDR3 is CASSQDGRGRTGELFF. The CDR3, as DNA: TGCGCCAGCAGCCAAGACGGGAGGGGCAGGACCGGGGAGCTGTTTTTT.

This chain joins TRBV19 and TRBJ2-7; TRBD2 agrees at 8 bases. J was trimmed by 3 bases and V by 5 bases; bases with no gene match: 9. CDR1 LNHDA and CDR2 SQIVND come from the germline V gene (reference sequence). This CDR3 is built from 15 residues. The CDR3 sequence is CASSLKGTRDYEQYF. The DNA for the CDR3 is TGTGCCAGTAGTTTGAAAGGGACTAGAGACTACGAGCAGTACTTC.

The chain is built from TRBV6-5 and TRBJ2-7, with a possible D match to TRBD2 (5 bases). The V end lost 0 bases, the J end lost 1 base, and 13 bases lay between the germline ends. CDR1 and CDR2 from the germline V gene are MNHEY and SVGAGI. This CDR3 is built from 16 residues. The CDR3 loop is CASSYSLASNSYEQYF. The CDR3 nucleotides read TGTGCCAGCAGTTACTCGTTAGCGAGCAATTCCTACGAGCAGTACTTC.

This rearrangement joins TRBV19 to TRBJ1-1, with unresolved D. Germline V gene sequence: CDR1 LNHDA, CDR2 SQIVND (reference sequence). V lost 7 bases, J lost 0 bases, and 12 bases lay in between. The CDR3 totals 14 residues. CDR3 sequence reads: CASKDVTLNTEAFF. The CDR3 DNA sequence: TGTGCCAGTAAGGATGTAACGTTGAACACTGAAGCTTTCTTT. The full variable domain, in which reference TRBV19 and TRBJ1-1 provide the parts outside the CDR3, is DGGITQSPKYLFRKEGQNVTLSCEQNLNHDAMYWYRQDPGQGLRLIYYSQIVNDFQKGDIAEGYSVSREKKESFPLTVTSAQKNPTAFYLCASKDVTLNTEAFFGQGTRLTVV.